This TCR beta chain was documented in a study of metastatic and nonmetastatic thyroid tumors. Study-wide background: Repertoires from malignant and benign thyroid patients were compared across blood and tumor or nodule tissue. Overall study findings and caveats: The reported finding was significantly higher TCR beta diversity in malignant thyroid tumors relative to benign nodules, in blood and tumor.

This clone is medium-sized. Its antigen is undetermined. The CDR3 extends over 14 amino acids. V lost 6 bases, J lost 3 bases, and 4 bases stayed unmatched. From germline, CDR1 is DFQATT and CDR2 SNEGSKA (reference sequence). Thyroid surgery had not been preceded by any treatment in any patient. Authors' processing steps: Clinicopathological groups supplied CDR3 differences that were used to build a distant-metastasis classifier for papillary thyroid cancer. With MiXCR, TCRdb reprocessed the PCR reads. The V and J calls come from TCRdb's annotation, not from the publication. The sample consists of some 8,000 clones, around 29% of them appearing once.

The clonotype comes from a female donor with papillary thyroid cancer or a benign thyroid nodule (not recorded which). Some clones in this sample may be carry-over from other donors' samples. Input material: tumor tissue. The chain joins TRBV20-1 to TRBJ2-7; the match to TRBD2 covers 14 bases. This chain's CDR3 is CSAPGTSGSYEQYF. The CDR3 coding sequence is TGCAGTGCCCCCGGGACTAGCGGGAGCTACGAGCAGTACTTC.